This T cell receptor beta chain was found in a study of blood T cell repertoires in COVID-19. Study information: Donors in the United States, Italy and Spain gave samples during acute or convalescent COVID-19. PBMCs, B-cell-depleted T cells, or T cells were the source of the cDNA or gDNA that made up the material.

The assay was immunoSEQ multiplex PCR, and TCRdb's table has in-frame clones only and misses some. The sample has about 120,000 clones, 75% to 90% seen once; the top ten hold under 3%. To note about this clone: This same CDR3 is encoded by further DNA sequences in the sample.

Trimming stripped 0 bases from V and 2 bases from J, with 5 bases between. The CDR3 loop spans 13 amino acids. Germline V lookup: CDR1 SGDLS, CDR2 YYNGEE. This TCR came from a man younger than 40 with acute or convalescent COVID-19. The sequenced sample consisted of peripheral blood. V gene TRBV9 combines with J gene TRBJ2-5; no reliable D call. The CDR3 sequence: CASSVGPQETQYF. The CDR3 bases are TGTGCCAGCAGCGTAGGGCCGCAAGAGACCCAGTACTTC.